The present TCR beta chain was sequenced within a study of shared clonotypes between healthy human individuals. Study summary: CD4 naive and CD4 memory each took three plates per donor, while CD8 naive took two and CD8 memory one.

Every donor was a Caucasian adult from Nashville, Tennessee. The table came from immunoSEQ multiplex PCR; TCRdb's copy has only in-frame clones and leaves some out. The table includes about 1.1 million clones, 70% to 85% detected once. The CDR3 totals 15 residues. The V gene's germline CDR1 is SEHNR and CDR2 FQNEAQ (reference sequence). The V gene lost 5 bases and the J gene lost 7 bases, with 20 bases spanning the gap. On this clone: Antigen specificity is unknown.

Study-level results: Few donors limited the genetic and exposure-history diversity represented. The four-donor shared clonotypes exceeded non-shared clonotypes in generation probability, with non-shared ones scoring lower.

The TCR was taken from a man younger than 35 in good health. Some clones in this sample may be carry-over from other donors' samples. This sequence joins TRBV7-9 and TRBJ2-5; TRBD2 is a possible D gene (6 bases). The sequenced sample was memory CD4+ T cells from PBMCs. The sample's subset: CD45RA-negative fraction. The CDR3 DNA reads TGTGCCAGCAGCGCCCGAGGCGGGGACGCTCGGACCCAGTACTTC. Residues: CASSARGGDARTQYF. The variable domain in full, completed from reference TRBV7-9 and TRBJ2-5, reads DTGVSQNPRHKITKRGQNVTFRCDPISEHNRLYWYRQTLGQGPEFLTYFQNEAQLEKSRLLSDRFSAERPKGSFSTLEIQRTEQGDSAMYLCASSARGGDARTQYFGPGTRLLVL.